This TCR beta chain was captured by sequencing in a study of CD8+CD57+ T cells in acquired aplastic anemia. Study context: Sorted cells (CD4+ and CD8+) yielded DNA amounts that averaged around 3.1 ug. Notes on the study in general: Shared by patients and controls, some 29 CD8+ CDR3s were abundant in patients.

Genomic DNA constituted the template upon which TCR beta VDJ and CDR3 profiling was performed. TCRdb passed the reads through MiXCR, listing each CDR3 protein once. The table records hundreds of thousands of distinct CDR3 sequences, 65% to 80% of them present only once. A word on this clonotype: Its antigen is currently unknown.

The CDR3 spans 15 residues. V was shortened by 2 bases and J by 19 bases, with 24 bases between the two germline ends. The germline V gene encodes CDR1 SGHTA and CDR2 FQGNSA. This receptor was taken from a human donor in good health, serving as a control. The sequenced sample was sorted CD4+, CD8+, or CD8+CD57+ T cells (not recorded which) from PBMCs. The chain is built from TRBV7-2 and TRBJ1-6; D gene uncertain. CDR3 protein: CASSLRGSANTHHHF. CDR3 sequence (DNA): TGTGCCAGCAGCTTACGGGGAAGCGCAAATACGCACCATCACTTT.